This record looks at one TCR beta chain sequence and its context. Its recognized antigen is unknown. Base qualities are not recorded, but no much larger clone differs from it by a single base. The entry originates in a study of blood T cell repertoires in COVID-19 (TCRdb year 2020). Background on the whole study: The collaborator samples originated in the United States, Italy and Spain and spanned the acute and convalescent phases of COVID-19. The prospective study material was composed of cDNA or gDNA derived from T cells, B-cell-depleted T cells, or PBMCs. The dataset comprised deeply sampled blood TCRbeta repertoires from subjects exposed to, actively infected with, or recovered from COVID-19. The repertoires were made available in a free public database intended to serve as a resource for research on the immune response to SARS-CoV-2. Samples came from the ongoing ImmuneRACE study (first 160 participants) plus 1,254 subjects from 6 global collaborators. A de-identified subject ID, COVID-19 status, age in years and sex were almost always included in the sample metadata. Where HLA class I and class II types were available, the types were taken from metadata supplied by the sample provider, not from assay-based typing. The research as a whole found: The quantity of clinical and demographic metadata differed by source and by participant and was supplied without curation.

Each collaborating institution followed its own protocols to collect whole blood in K2EDTA tubes. For TCRbeta analysis, collaborators shipped samples in one of three forms: frozen whole blood, isolated PBMCs, or DNA extracted from either of those sample types. TCRbeta CDR3 regions were amplified from genomic DNA by means of the immunoSEQ Assay, a bias-controlled multiplex PCR. Per the authors' processing: The number of nucleated cells in each sample was estimated from the amplification of reference gene primers within the assay. Sequence reads were collapsed and filtered to measure the absolute abundance of every unique TCRbeta CDR3 rearrangement. For each sample, productive Simpson clonality was calculated by taking the square root of Simpson's diversity index across productive rearrangements. The clones in this table, taken by TCRdb from immuneACCESS, are in-frame only. Not every clone is retained; where verified, under half of the shortfall comes from an unresolved V gene, and the cause of the rest is unknown. The V and J calls and the clone size are those of that table, but D and trimming were determined from the DNA. The sample table shows approximately 190,000 clones, and over 75% are seen once. The biggest ten clones account for about 6% of the sample.

The CDR3 sequence holds 13 residues, the cysteine and phenylalanine included. Left in the record is the CDR3 DNA by itself, 39 bases read in frame from the first base. Trimming takes 2 bases from V and 5 bases from J, and the germline ends sit 9 bases apart. Looking up the germline V gene (reference sequence) yields CDR1 LGHDT and CDR2 YNNKEL. The chain employs TRBV3-1 (or the pseudogene TRBV3-2) and TRBJ1-2, with a tentative D gene TRBD1 over 5 matching bases. This sequence was found in a man older than 75 with acute or convalescent COVID-19. Source material: peripheral blood. The DNA reads TGTGCCAGCAGCCAACTACGGACATATGGCTACACCTTC. This is translated as CASSQLRTYGYTF.